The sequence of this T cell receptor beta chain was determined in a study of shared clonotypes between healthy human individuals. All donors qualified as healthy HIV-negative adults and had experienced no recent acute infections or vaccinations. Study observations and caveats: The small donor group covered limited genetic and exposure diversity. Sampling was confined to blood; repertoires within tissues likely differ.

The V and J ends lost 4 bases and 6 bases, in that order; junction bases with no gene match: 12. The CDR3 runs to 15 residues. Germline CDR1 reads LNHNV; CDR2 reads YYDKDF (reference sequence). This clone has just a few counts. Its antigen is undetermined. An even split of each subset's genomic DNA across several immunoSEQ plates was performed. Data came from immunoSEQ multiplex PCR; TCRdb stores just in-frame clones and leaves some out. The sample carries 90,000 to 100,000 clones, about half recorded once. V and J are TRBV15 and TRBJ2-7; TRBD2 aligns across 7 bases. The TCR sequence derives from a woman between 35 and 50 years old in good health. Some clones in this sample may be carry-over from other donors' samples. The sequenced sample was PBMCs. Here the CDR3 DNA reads TGTGCCACCAGCATACTCGCGGGAGACGGAGCCGAGCAGTACTTC. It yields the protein CATSILAGDGAEQYF.